Listed here are 3 T cell receptor beta chains from one sample, sequenced in a study of blood T cell repertoires in COVID-19 (dated by TCRdb to 2018 to 2021). Library preparation used the immunoSEQ multiplex PCR assay. Not all clones reach the TCRdb copy of this immuneACCESS table, which keeps in-frame sequences only. Checked studies attribute under half of the gap to unresolved V genes and leave the rest unexplained. The sample table records approximately 170,000 clones; around 78% of these occur just once. The top ten clonotypes cover 3.5% to 5% of the sample. The material sequenced was PBMCs or T cells enriched from blood (not recorded which). These TCRs come from a woman in her forties or fifties who had recovered from COVID-19.

The V and J genes are TRBV18 and TRBJ1-5, with 10 bases identical to TRBD1. This CDR3 has 18 residues. Germline-derived CDR1 and CDR2 are KGHSH and LQKENI. V gave up 6 bases and J gave up 0 bases; unmatched junction bases: 11. The CDR3 is CASSLGWGQGISNQPQHF. The CDR3 DNA reads TGTGCCAGCTCCCTCGGTTGGGGACAGGGGATTAGCAATCAGCCCCAGCATTTT.

This chain links TRBV6-6 with TRBJ2-2; 7 positions agree with TRBD2. The V segment lost 6 bases and the J segment 1 base; nucleotides outside the gene matches: 2. The CDR3 sequence is 14 residues long. CDR1 is MNHNY and CDR2 is SVGAGI in the germline V gene (reference sequence). CDR3 sequence (DNA): TGTGCCAGCAGCGGCGGGGGGAACACCGGGGAGCTGTTTTTT. Protein product: CASSGGGNTGELFF.

The rearrangement uses TRBV30 and TRBJ2-5, with D maybe TRBD1 (6 bases). The V end was cut by 0 bases, the J end by 1 base, with 15 bases between. The CDR3 has 16 residues. Germline V gives CDR1 GTSNPN, CDR2 SVGIG (reference sequence). The CDR3, as DNA: TGTGCCTGGAGTGTATCAGGGGCTACTTTCCAAGAGACCCAGTACTTC. It specifies CAWSVSGATFQETQYF.